A single T cell receptor beta chain is shown here with its context. This entry comes from a study of blood T cell repertoires in COVID-19. Study in general: The United States, Italy and Spain supplied acute and convalescent COVID-19 samples. Nucleic acid was either cDNA or gDNA, and it came from T cells, B-cell-depleted T cells, or PBMCs.

The CDR3 consists of 13 residues. Trimming shortened V by 5 bases and J by 3 bases, and 10 bases separated the two germline ends. Looked up from germline, CDR1 is MGHDK and CDR2 is SYGVNS. Study processing details: Estimation of nucleated cell counts was performed using reference gene primer amplification. Assay used: immunoSEQ multiplex PCR; TCRdb lists only in-frame clones, some missing. V, J and clone size were drawn from that table, and D and trimming were deduced from the DNA. The sample lists 160,000 or so clones, approximately 87% occurring once. Sequencing was done on a sample of peripheral blood. The source is a woman in her 70s with acute or convalescent COVID-19. The chain joins TRBV25-1 to TRBJ1-2; D remains unclear. CDR3 protein: CASSFSGYYGYTF. The CDR3 bases are TGTGCCAGCAGTTTCTCGGGGTACTATGGCTACACCTTC.